These T cell receptor beta chains were read from a single sample in a study of beta chain features in type 1 diabetes. TCRdb's table, derived via immunoSEQ multiplex PCR, lists solely in-frame clones and lacks some. The profile shows 240,000 or so clones, 68% of them singletons. Sequenced sample: naive CD4+ T cells from blood. The source is a man aged 30 to 45 in good health. Each CDR3 is given with its conserved first and last residue. D genes are given only for firm matches. Clone size is not always given. Where it is, it says once, few, many or a class for expanded clones.

d_gene	abundance	v_gene	j_gene	CDR3nt	CDR3aa
NA	NA	TRBV29-1	TRBJ1-1	TGCAGCGTTGAAAAGGTTCTGAACACTGAAGCTTTCTTT	CSVEKVLNTEAFF
NA	NA	TRBV4-1	TRBJ2-7	TGCGCCAGCAGCCACGGACATGGGGGAATCTACGAGCAGTACTTC	CASSHGHGGIYEQYF
NA	NA	TRBV6-1	TRBJ1-4	TGTGCCAGCAGAGGGGCAACTAATGAAAAACTGTTTTTT	CASRGATNEKLFF
NA	NA	TRBV2	TRBJ2-4	TGTGCCAGCAGTGAAGCGAGGGGGGCTCGGTTTCAGTACTTC	CASSEARGARFQYF
NA	NA	TRBV29-1	TRBJ1-2	TGCAGCGTTGAAGGGCAGGGCGGCACCTTC	CSVEGQGGTF
NA	NA	TRBV27	TRBJ2-7	TGTGCCAGCAGCTTACGACCTGACAGGCCCTCCTACGAGCAGTACTTC	CASSLRPDRPSYEQYF
NA	NA	TRBV5-1	TRBJ2-1	TGCGCCAGCAGCTTGGTTGGGACACTATCACTTAACAATGAGCAGTTCTTC	CASSLVGTLSLNNEQFF
NA	NA	TRBV5-1	TRBJ2-3	TGCGCCAGCAGCCCGCCCGGCCGGGTCTCAAGCACAGATACGCAGTATTTT	CASSPPGRVSSTDTQYF
NA	NA	TRBV20-1	TRBJ1-2	TGCAGTGGAAGGGGGGACTATGGCTACACCTTC	CSGRGDYGYTF
TRBD1	NA	TRBV29-1	TRBJ2-7	TGCAGCGCATCGGGACAGGGGATGTACGAGCAGTACTTC	CSASGQGMYEQYF
TRBD1	few	TRBV9	TRBJ2-7	TGTGCCAGCAGCCCGACAGGGGTCTACGAGCAGTACTTC	CASSPTGVYEQYF
NA	NA	TRBV7-2	TRBJ2-5	TGTGCCAGCAGCTTTTACCAAGAGACCCAGTACTTC	CASSFYQETQYF
NA	NA	TRBV6-5	TRBJ2-5	TGTGCCAGCAGGACAAGGGAGACCCAGTACTTC	CASRTRETQYF
NA	NA	TRBV29-1	TRBJ2-3	TGCAGCGTTGCCTGGGGGACACCTACTAGCACAGATACGCAGTATTTT	CSVAWGTPTSTDTQYF
TRBD2	NA	TRBV30	TRBJ2-5	TGTGCCTGGATACCTAGCGGCGGGACCCAGTACTTC	CAWIPSGGTQYF
NA	once	TRBV29-1	TRBJ1-2	TGCAGCGTTGAAGATGACAGATATGGCTACACCTTC	CSVEDDRYGYTF
TRBD2	NA	TRBV29-1	TRBJ2-3	TGCAGCGTTGAAGATCGTCTAGCGGGAGATACGCAGTATTTT	CSVEDRLAGDTQYF
TRBD2	few	TRBV30	TRBJ2-2	TGTGCCTGGCATTCAGGACTAGCGGGAGCCGGGGAGCTGTTTTTT	CAWHSGLAGAGELFF
NA	NA	TRBV28	TRBJ2-3	TGTGCCAGCAGTCTCGGGGGTAACACAGATACGCAGTATTTT	CASSLGGNTDTQYF
TRBD1	NA	TRBV5-4	TRBJ2-5	TGTGCCAGCAGCTCTAGTATCCGGGACAGTCAAGAGACCCAGTACTTC	CASSSSIRDSQETQYF
NA	NA	TRBV14	TRBJ2-1	TGTGCCAGCAGCCAAGTTAGTACTAGATACAATGAGCAGTTCTTC	CASSQVSTRYNEQFF
NA	NA	TRBV10-3	TRBJ1-1	TGTGCCATCAGTAAAGCGAACACTGAAGCTTTCTTT	CAISKANTEAFF
NA	once	TRBV5-6	TRBJ2-3	TGTGCCAGCAGTCGACGACTGTCTTCCTCAGATACGCAGTATTTT	CASSRRLSSSDTQYF
TRBD1	NA	TRBV30	TRBJ2-5	TGTGCCTGGAGTAGGGGACAGGGAGAGAGGGAGACCCAGTACTTC	CAWSRGQGERETQYF
NA	NA	TRBV7-2	TRBJ2-3	TGTGCCAGCAGCTTATTGGGGTCAGATACGCAGTATTTT	CASSLLGSDTQYF
NA	few	TRBV11-2	TRBJ2-3	TGTGCCAGCAGCTTATTTAGCACAGATACGCAGTATTTT	CASSLFSTDTQYF
TRBD2	NA	TRBV6-5	TRBJ2-3	TGTGCCAGCAGTCGGACTAGCGGCACAGATACGCAGTATTTT	CASSRTSGTDTQYF
NA	NA	TRBV6-5	TRBJ2-5	TGTGCCAGCAGTTCCCCCGTTGCTACGGATGTAGAGACCCAGTACTTC	CASSSPVATDVETQYF
NA	NA	TRBV6-6	TRBJ2-3	TGTGCCAGCAGTTACGAGCTACTGAGCACAGATACGCAGTATTTT	CASSYELLSTDTQYF
NA	NA	TRBV4-3	TRBJ2-3	TGCGCCAGCAGCCAAGCTAGGGCCTGGGGACGCACAGATACGCAGTATTTT	CASSQARAWGRTDTQYF
NA	few	TRBV29-1	TRBJ2-5	TGCAGCGTCAGCGAGGGCGTGAAAAAGACCCAGTACTTC	CSVSEGVKKTQYF
NA	NA	TRBV7-8	TRBJ2-3	TGTGCCAGCAGCTTAATGGAGTGGGGGCGGGATACGCAGTATTTT	CASSLMEWGRDTQYF
NA	NA	TRBV5-4	TRBJ2-3	TGTGCCAGCAGCCATGGATCCACAGATACGCAGTATTTT	CASSHGSTDTQYF
TRBD2	NA	TRBV15	TRBJ2-1	TGTGCCACCAGCAGAGACCTAGCGGGAGGGGATAGTGAGCAGTTCTTC	CATSRDLAGGDSEQFF
NA	NA	TRBV14	TRBJ2-7	TGTGCCAGCAGCCACAGAGCCTACGAGCAGTACTTC	CASSHRAYEQYF
TRBD2	NA	TRBV29-1	TRBJ2-1	TGCAGCGCGAGGACTAGCGGGAGGGACAATGAGCAGTTCTTC	CSARTSGRDNEQFF
NA	NA	TRBV30	TRBJ2-3	TGTGCCTGGAGTGTGATGGGGCCAGATACGCAGTATTTT	CAWSVMGPDTQYF
NA	NA	TRBV30	TRBJ1-5	TGTGCCTGGAGGGCCCCGGGGCGGAATCAGCCCCAGCATTTT	CAWRAPGRNQPQHF
TRBD2	NA	TRBV7-2	TRBJ2-1	TGTGCCAGCAGCCTCATAGCGGGGGGTTTCTACAATGAGCAGTTCTTC	CASSLIAGGFYNEQFF
NA	few	TRBV30	TRBJ2-5	TGTGCCTGGAGTCAGGGGTTACAAGAGACCCAGTACTTC	CAWSQGLQETQYF
TRBD2	once	TRBV5-7	TRBJ2-3	TGTGCCAGCAGCTCCGGTCGGGGACTAGCCGCAGATACGCAGTATTTT	CASSSGRGLAADTQYF
NA	few	TRBV28	TRBJ2-6	TGTGCCAGCACCGGTGGGTACTCTGGGGCCAACGTCCTGACTTTC	CASTGGYSGANVLTF
NA	NA	TRBV18	TRBJ2-1	TGTGCCAGCAGCAGAGACTCCTACAATGAGCAGTTCTTC	CASSRDSYNEQFF
NA	NA	TRBV4-2	TRBJ2-4	TGTGCCAGCAGGGGGGGAGCCAAAAACATTCAGTACTTC	CASRGGAKNIQYF
NA	NA	TRBV28	TRBJ2-1	TGTGCCAGCAGCAGCACTCAGGGGCACCCCTACAATGAGCAGTTCTTC	CASSSTQGHPYNEQFF
NA	NA	TRBV2	TRBJ1-2	TGTGCCAGCCAAGACAGCGGAGTAGGAGGCTACACCTTC	CASQDSGVGGYTF
NA	NA	TRBV2	TRBJ2-1	TGTGCCAGCAAACAGGACGCGATCACTTACAATGAGCAGTTCTTC	CASKQDAITYNEQFF
NA	NA	TRBV2	TRBJ2-4	TGTGCCAGCAGTGCCTCAGGGGACTATTGGTACTTC	CASSASGDYWYF
NA	once	TRBV11-2	TRBJ2-3	TGTGCCAGCAGCTTAGTTGATACGCAGTATTTT	CASSLVDTQYF
TRBD1	NA	TRBV28	TRBJ2-4	TGTGCCAGCAGCGGGACAGGGTTAGCCAAAAACATTCAGTACTTC	CASSGTGLAKNIQYF
TRBD2	NA	TRBV7-2	TRBJ2-5	TGTGCCAGCAGCTGGATAGCGGGAGTAGAGACCCAGTACTTC	CASSWIAGVETQYF
NA	NA	TRBV28	TRBJ2-1	TGTGCCAGCAGTTTTCAACTAGCCGAGTTCTTC	CASSFQLAEFF
NA	NA	TRBV28	TRBJ2-7	TGTGCCAGCAGTGGGCCTCGTCCCTCCTACGAGCAGTACTTC	CASSGPRPSYEQYF
NA	NA	TRBV23-1	TRBJ2-7	TGCGCCAGCAGTCAACAACACAGGAGCGCCTCCTACGAGCAGTACTTC	CASSQQHRSASYEQYF
TRBD2	NA	TRBV29-1	TRBJ2-3	TGCAGCGTTGATGGGCTAGCGGGACCAGATACGCAGTATTTT	CSVDGLAGPDTQYF